A selection of T cell receptor beta chains follows, all from one sample in a study of regulatory T cells in long-lasting Graves disease. TCRdb processed the multiplex PCR reads anew with MiXCR; each CDR3 protein has one entry. In the table there are around 420,000 distinct CDR3 sequences, roughly 15% of which are singletons. Material: peripheral blood mononuclear cells (PBMCs), obtained at new diagnosis, from a patient treated with antithyroid drugs. The origin of the receptors is a female donor with Graves disease. The CDR3 runs from the conserved cysteine through the conserved F or W. The order of the fields is J gene, D gene, clone size, V gene, CDR3 protein, CDR3 DNA. The D gene is left open where the match is weak. Clone sizes are given selectively: once, few, many, or a class where the clone is expanded.

TRBJ2-7,NA,many,TRBV12-3/TRBV12-4,CASSFLVAGSEQYF,TGTGCCAGCAGTTTTCTGGTGGCAGGGAGTGAGCAGTACTTC
TRBJ1-1,NA,many,TRBV4-1,CASSQVGTSLEAFF,TGCGCCAGCAGCCAAGTCGGGACATCTCTTGAAGCTTTCTTT
TRBJ1-1,NA,NA,TRBV9,CASSVAGGSTEALF,NA
TRBJ2-2,NA,NA,TRBV10-3,CAISVWERTGELFF,TGTGCCATCAGTGTATGGGAGCGCACCGGGGAGCTGTTTTTT
TRBJ1-1,TRBD1,many,TRBV19,CASRTQGARTEAFF,TGTGCCAGTAGGACACAGGGGGCGCGCACTGAAGCTTTCTTT
TRBJ2-2,NA,NA,TRBV4-2,CASSQVGFYSGELFF,TGTGCCAGCAGCCAAGTTGGGTTCTATTCGGGGGAGCTGTTTTTT
TRBJ1-1,NA,many,TRBV5-1,CASSSLRGLNTEAFF,TGCGCCAGCAGCAGCCTCAGGGGTTTGAACACTGAAGCTTTCTTT
TRBJ2-1,TRBD2,NA,TRBV18,CASSPPVGAGGNEQFF,TGTGCCAGCTCACCACCGGTCGGCGCGGGAGGGAATGAGCAGTTCTTC
TRBJ1-2,NA,few,TRBV14,CASSPGRGLAGYTF,TGTGCCAGCAGCCCCGGGCGGGGACTGGCTGGCTACACCTTC
TRBJ2-1,TRBD2,few,TRBV20-1,CSARGDYSYNEQFF,TGCAGTGCTAGGGGGGACTACTCCTACAATGAGCAGTTCTTC
TRBJ2-2,NA,many,TRBV11-2,CASSHIRGRPGELFF,TGTGCCAGCAGTCATATACGGGGGAGGCCCGGGGAGCTGTTTTTT
TRBJ2-7,TRBD2,many,TRBV13,CASSLSPGLAVSYEQYF,TGTGCCAGCAGCTTATCCCCGGGACTAGCGGTCTCCTACGAGCAGTACTTC
TRBJ2-7,NA,many,TRBV20-1,CSARDLVGDIYEQYF,TGCAGTGCTAGAGATCTTGTCGGGGATATCTACGAGCAGTACTTC
TRBJ1-2,NA,NA,TRBV7-9,CASSLLGIQEIRSGYTF,TGTGCCAGCAGCTTGCTTGGAATCCAAGAGATAAGATCTGGCTACACCTTC
TRBJ1-1,TRBD1,few,TRBV20-1,CSAREPGQGFRDGAFF,TGCAGTGCTAGAGAACCGGGACAGGGCTTTCGGGATGGAGCTTTCTTT
TRBJ2-1,NA,many,TRBV12-3/TRBV12-4,CASSLAQGTSYNEQFF,TGTGCCAGCAGTTTAGCACAGGGGACTTCCTACAATGAGCAGTTCTTC
TRBJ2-2,TRBD1,NA,TRBV15,CATSRDNRDRESTGELFF,TGTGCCACCAGCAGAGATAACCGGGACAGGGAGAGCACCGGGGAGCTGTTTTTT
TRBJ1-6,NA,many,TRBV12-3/TRBV12-4,CASSLSQAYSPLHF,TGTGCCAGCAGTTTATCGCAGGCATATTCACCCCTCCACTTT
TRBJ1-2,NA,NA,TRBV6-5,CASSYTPGGGYTF,TGTGCCAGCAGTTACACCCCTGGGGGTGGCTACACCTTC
TRBJ2-1,TRBD2,many,TRBV20-1,CSAVPGLALLYEQFF,TGCAGTGCGGTCCCGGGACTAGCGTTACTCTATGAGCAGTTCTTC
TRBJ2-3,NA,many,TRBV28,CASSSKGSRDTQYF,TGTGCCAGCAGTTCCAAGGGCAGTCGGGATACGCAGTATTTT
TRBJ1-2,TRBD1,many,TRBV10-3,CAIMEDRGAGYTF,TGTGCCATCATGGAGGACAGGGGGGCTGGCTACACCTTC
TRBJ2-1,NA,many,TRBV2,CARELAGFNEQFF,TGTGCCAGAGAACTGGCGGGTTTCAATGAGCAGTTCTTC
TRBJ1-2,NA,NA,TRBV18,CASSPPSGANYGYTF,TGTGCCAGCTCACCACCGTCGGGAGCTAACTATGGCTACACCTTC
TRBJ2-3,NA,many,TRBV7-2,CASSSQDSSLRTDTQYF,TGTGCCAGCAGCTCACAAGACAGTTCGCTGCGCACAGATACGCAGTATTTT
TRBJ2-3,NA,many,TRBV6-1,CASRRGSWADTQYF,TGTGCCAGCCGAAGAGGATCGTGGGCAGATACGCAGTATTTT
TRBJ2-7,TRBD1,NA,TRBV9,CASSIGTGSSYEQYF,TGTGCCAGCAGCATTGGGACAGGCAGCTCCTACGAGCAGTACTTC
TRBJ2-1,NA,many,TRBV27,CASRGGGTYNEQFF,TGTGCCAGCAGGGGCGGTGGAACCTACAATGAGCAGTTCTTC
TRBJ2-1,NA,many,TRBV6-1,CASSGPKGLHEQFF,TGTGCCAGCAGTGGCCCCAAGGGTTTGCATGAGCAGTTCTTC
TRBJ2-1,NA,NA,TRBV12-3/TRBV12-4,CASRQSRASHTGQFF,TGTGCCAGCAGGCAATCTAGGGCTAGCCACACGGGGCAGTTCTTC
TRBJ1-2,NA,many,TRBV12-3/TRBV12-4,CASSLVAGQCGYTF,TGTGCCAGCAGTTTAGTTGCAGGGCAGTGTGGCTACACCTTC
TRBJ2-5,NA,many,TRBV5-8,CASSDEAVEETQYF,TGTGCCAGCAGCGACGAGGCAGTTGAAGAGACCCAGTACTTC
TRBJ1-1,NA,many,TRBV4-1,CASSQGPGRLNTEAFF,TGCGCCAGCAGCCAAGGCCCGGGACGGTTGAACACTGAAGCTTTCTTT
TRBJ1-6,NA,many,TRBV27,CASSLHGAPYNSPLHF,TGTGCCAGCAGTTTGCACGGCGCACCCTATAATTCACCCCTCCACTTT
TRBJ2-5,TRBD2,many,TRBV7-2,CASSLGPWGGQETQYF,TGTGCCAGCAGCTTGGGACCATGGGGGGGACAAGAGACCCAGTACTTC
TRBJ2-7,NA,many,TRBV20-1,CSARVLEVEEGNYEQYF,TGCAGTGCTAGGGTACTTGAGGTCGAGGAGGGGAACTACGAGCAGTACTTC
TRBJ2-2,NA,many,TRBV7-8,CASSLAAGSDSPGELFF,TGTGCCAGCAGCTTAGCTGCGGGATCCGATTCTCCCGGGGAGCTGTTTTTT
TRBJ2-3,TRBD2,NA,TRBV25-1,CASTSSGSSDTQYF,TGTGCCAGCACCTCTAGCGGGAGTTCAGATACGCAGTATTTT
TRBJ1-4,TRBD1,many,TRBV12-5,CASALGQGAFSNEKLFF,TGTGCTAGTGCCCTCGGACAGGGGGCTTTCTCAAATGAAAAACTGTTTTTT
TRBJ2-1,TRBD2,many,TRBV4-3,CASSHRLAGDHNEQFF,TGCGCCAGCAGCCACCGACTAGCGGGAGATCACAATGAGCAGTTCTTC
TRBJ2-1,TRBD2,many,TRBV18,CASSSGSQGYEQFF,TGTGCCAGCTCCAGCGGGAGTCAGGGATATGAGCAGTTCTTC
TRBJ2-1,NA,many,TRBV27,CASSFTGSSYNEQFF,TGTGCCAGCAGTTTTACAGGTTCCTCCTACAATGAGCAGTTCTTC
TRBJ2-3,NA,many,TRBV10-3,CAISESTRASSTDTQYF,TGTGCCATCAGTGAGTCGACGCGGGCCAGTAGCACAGATACGCAGTATTTT
TRBJ2-1,TRBD1,NA,TRBV30,CAWRTGDSRSHNEQFF,TGTGCCTGGAGAACAGGGGACAGTCGGTCCCACAATGAGCAGTTCTTC